These T cell receptor beta chains were read from a single sample in a study of blood T cell repertoires in COVID-19. Here immunoSEQ multiplex PCR was the method, and the copy in TCRdb shows in-frame clones only, minus some. The sample holds 250,000 or so clones, approximately 80% seen once. Source material: peripheral blood. These receptors were collected from a man between 60 and 75 years old with acute or convalescent COVID-19. The CDR3 runs from the conserved cysteine through the conserved F or W. Each record gives: V gene, J gene, clone size, D gene, CDR3 protein, CDR3 DNA. The D gene is left open where the match is weak. Clone size is given for some rows only: seen once, a few or many times, or a class if the clone is expanded.

V gene: TRBV18
J gene: TRBJ2-5
clone size: once
D gene: TRBD2
CDR3 protein: CASSPPIAGGYQTQYF
CDR3 DNA: TGTGCCAGCTCACCACCAATAGCGGGAGGGTACCAGACCCAGTACTTC

V gene: TRBV13
J gene: TRBJ2-1
clone size: -
D gene: TRBD1
CDR3 protein: CASSIRGWDRAYNEQFF
CDR3 DNA: TGTGCCAGCAGCATACGTGGTTGGGACAGAGCCTACAATGAGCAGTTCTTC

V gene: TRBV3-1/TRBV3-2
J gene: TRBJ2-5
clone size: -
D gene: TRBD2
CDR3 protein: CASSLGLAGRETQYF
CDR3 DNA: TGTGCCAGCAGCCTGGGACTAGCGGGAAGGGAGACCCAGTACTTC

V gene: TRBV28
J gene: TRBJ1-2
clone size: -
D gene: -
CDR3 protein: CASSSSRDTARRYGYTF
CDR3 DNA: TGTGCCAGCAGTTCCAGCCGGGACACCGCTCGTCGGTATGGCTACACCTTC

V gene: TRBV7-2
J gene: TRBJ2-1
clone size: -
D gene: TRBD2
CDR3 protein: CASSLVASGEQFF
CDR3 DNA: TGTGCCAGCAGCTTAGTTGCTAGCGGGGAGCAGTTCTTC

V gene: TRBV7-8
J gene: TRBJ2-7
clone size: -
D gene: TRBD1
CDR3 protein: CASRIGTGGTYEQYF
CDR3 DNA: TGTGCCAGCAGAATCGGGACAGGAGGGACCTACGAGCAGTACTTC

V gene: TRBV2
J gene: TRBJ2-7
clone size: few
D gene: TRBD2
CDR3 protein: CASRLAGSYEQYF
CDR3 DNA: TGTGCCAGCAGACTAGCGGGCTCCTACGAGCAGTACTTC

V gene: TRBV4-1
J gene: TRBJ1-1
clone size: -
D gene: -
CDR3 protein: CASSQAYLDTEAFF
CDR3 DNA: TGCGCCAGCAGCCAAGCCTACTTGGACACTGAAGCTTTCTTT

V gene: TRBV19
J gene: TRBJ2-1
clone size: -
D gene: TRBD2
CDR3 protein: CASQLAGAVNEQFF
CDR3 DNA: TGTGCCAGTCAACTAGCGGGAGCGGTTAATGAGCAGTTCTTC

V gene: TRBV19
J gene: TRBJ2-1
clone size: -
D gene: TRBD2
CDR3 protein: CASSRRELGNEQFF
CDR3 DNA: TGTGCCAGTAGTCGGCGGGAGCTAGGAAATGAGCAGTTCTTC

V gene: TRBV3-1/TRBV3-2
J gene: TRBJ1-1
clone size: once
D gene: -
CDR3 protein: CASSQASVNTEAFF
CDR3 DNA: TGTGCCAGCAGCCAGGCTTCAGTGAACACTGAAGCTTTCTTT

V gene: TRBV5-1
J gene: TRBJ1-2
clone size: -
D gene: -
CDR3 protein: CASSLAGWDAENYGYTF
CDR3 DNA: TGCGCCAGCAGCTTGGCGGGGTGGGATGCGGAGAACTATGGCTACACCTTC

V gene: TRBV20-1
J gene: TRBJ1-1
clone size: -
D gene: TRBD1
CDR3 protein: CSASQTGRGSSNTEAFF
CDR3 DNA: TGCAGTGCTAGTCAGACAGGGCGAGGATCATCGAACACTGAAGCTTTCTTT

V gene: TRBV5-1
J gene: TRBJ1-1
clone size: -
D gene: -
CDR3 protein: CASSPMGGSTEAFF
CDR3 DNA: TGCGCCAGCAGCCCCATGGGGGGTAGCACTGAAGCTTTCTTT

V gene: TRBV5-1
J gene: TRBJ2-1
clone size: -
D gene: TRBD2
CDR3 protein: CASSFLAGAGRDEQFF
CDR3 DNA: TGCGCCAGCAGCTTCTTAGCGGGGGCTGGGCGTGATGAGCAGTTCTTC

V gene: TRBV6-1
J gene: TRBJ2-3
clone size: -
D gene: -
CDR3 protein: CASRDSGTDTQYF
CDR3 DNA: TGTGCCAGCAGAGACAGCGGCACAGATACGCAGTATTTT

V gene: TRBV28
J gene: TRBJ2-7
clone size: once
D gene: TRBD2
CDR3 protein: CASSKRWGLAGSYEQYF
CDR3 DNA: TGTGCCAGCAGTAAGAGGTGGGGACTAGCGGGCTCCTACGAGCAGTACTTC

V gene: TRBV5-1
J gene: TRBJ2-7
clone size: -
D gene: TRBD1
CDR3 protein: CASSFGTEGNEQYF
CDR3 DNA: TGCGCCAGCAGCTTCGGGACAGAAGGCAACGAGCAGTACTTC

V gene: TRBV2
J gene: TRBJ2-7
clone size: -
D gene: TRBD1
CDR3 protein: CASMGTGTKPYEQYF
CDR3 DNA: TGTGCCAGCATGGGGACAGGGACTAAACCCTACGAGCAGTACTTC

V gene: TRBV6-2/TRBV6-3
J gene: TRBJ2-7
clone size: -
D gene: TRBD2
CDR3 protein: CASSYSGLAGSYEQYF
CDR3 DNA: TGTGCCAGCAGTTACTCAGGACTAGCGGGCTCCTACGAGCAGTACTTC

V gene: TRBV28
J gene: TRBJ2-5
clone size: -
D gene: TRBD2
CDR3 protein: CASRAGGGETQYF
CDR3 DNA: TGTGCCAGCCGAGCGGGGGGAGGTGAGACCCAGTACTTC

V gene: TRBV5-1
J gene: TRBJ2-3
clone size: -
D gene: TRBD2
CDR3 protein: CASSSTGTTSGRADTQYF
CDR3 DNA: TGCGCCAGCAGCTCCACAGGGACGACTAGCGGCCGTGCGGATACGCAGTATTTT

V gene: TRBV25-1
J gene: TRBJ2-5
clone size: once
D gene: TRBD2
CDR3 protein: CASSDQREGRETQYF
CDR3 DNA: TGTGCCAGCAGTGATCAGCGGGAGGGCCGTGAGACCCAGTACTTC

V gene: TRBV3-1/TRBV3-2
J gene: TRBJ2-3
clone size: -
D gene: TRBD2
CDR3 protein: CASSQYLAGGPDTQYF
CDR3 DNA: TGTGCCAGCAGCCAATACCTAGCGGGGGGTCCAGATACGCAGTATTTT

V gene: TRBV2
J gene: TRBJ2-7
clone size: few
D gene: TRBD2
CDR3 protein: CASGGFLYEQYF
CDR3 DNA: TGTGCCTCGGGGGGTTTCCTCTACGAGCAGTACTTC

V gene: TRBV9
J gene: TRBJ1-1
clone size: -
D gene: -
CDR3 protein: CASSVARTLNTEAFF
CDR3 DNA: TGTGCCAGCAGCGTAGCTCGGACACTGAACACTGAAGCTTTCTTT

V gene: TRBV3-1/TRBV3-2
J gene: TRBJ2-1
clone size: few
D gene: TRBD2
CDR3 protein: CASSQVAGTYNEQFF
CDR3 DNA: TGTGCCAGCAGCCAAGTAGCGGGGACCTACAATGAGCAGTTCTTC

V gene: TRBV20-1
J gene: TRBJ2-7
clone size: few
D gene: TRBD2
CDR3 protein: CSASRLAGSYEQYF
CDR3 DNA: TGCAGTGCTAGTAGACTAGCGGGATCCTACGAGCAGTACTTC

V gene: TRBV7-2
J gene: TRBJ2-3
clone size: -
D gene: TRBD1
CDR3 protein: CASSTTGGKKDTQYF
CDR3 DNA: TGTGCCAGCAGCACGACAGGGGGGAAAAAAGATACGCAGTATTTT

V gene: TRBV3-1/TRBV3-2
J gene: TRBJ2-1
clone size: many
D gene: TRBD2
CDR3 protein: CASSWGGGHAYNEQFF
CDR3 DNA: TGTGCCAGCAGCTGGGGCGGGGGGCACGCCTACAATGAGCAGTTCTTC

V gene: TRBV19
J gene: TRBJ2-3
clone size: -
D gene: -
CDR3 protein: CASSIFSGLNSDTQYF
CDR3 DNA: TGTGCCAGTAGTATCTTCTCGGGACTTAACTCAGATACGCAGTATTTT